The TCR beta chain under discussion was sequenced for a study of cytomegalovirus exposure and HLA in healthy donors. Background on the study: Clustering assigned roughly 81% of the roughly 400 genotyped donors to the Caucasian-associated ancestry cluster. Points from the study as a whole: Later analysis associated a missense DCLRE1C variant with TCR beta V- and J-gene trimming.

Among the donors, all were healthy bone marrow donors. This clone has more than one count but fewer than ten. What it recognizes is unknown. The V end lost 8 bases, the J end lost 5 bases, and 21 bases lay between the germline ends. The V gene's germline CDR1 is SEHNR and CDR2 FQNEAQ (reference sequence). The CDR3 is made up of 16 amino acids. 13 Jbeta primers and 60 Vbeta primers were used for the PCR. Generated by immunoSEQ multiplex PCR, the TCRdb table keeps only in-frame clones and is missing some. This sample has roughly 130,000 clones, with approximately 67% found just once. The rearrangement links TRBV7-9 to TRBJ2-2, with a weak D call TRBD1 (6 bases). The sequenced sample was PBMCs. The receptor's source is a man younger than 35 in good health and CMV-seronegative. Written as DNA, the CDR3 is TGTGCCAGCGTCGCCCCCGGGACATTGAAGACCGGGGAGCTGTTTTTT. This sequence encodes CASVAPGTLKTGELFF.